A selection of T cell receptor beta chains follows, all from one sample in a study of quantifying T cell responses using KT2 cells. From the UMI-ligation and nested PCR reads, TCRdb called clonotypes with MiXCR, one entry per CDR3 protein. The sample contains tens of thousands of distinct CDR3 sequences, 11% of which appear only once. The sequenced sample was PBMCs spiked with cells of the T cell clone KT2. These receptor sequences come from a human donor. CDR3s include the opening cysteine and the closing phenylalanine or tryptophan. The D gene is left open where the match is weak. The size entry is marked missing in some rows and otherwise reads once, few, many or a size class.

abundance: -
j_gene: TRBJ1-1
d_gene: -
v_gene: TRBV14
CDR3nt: TGTGCCAGCAGCCAATCAATGGGGAGAGTCACTGAAGCTTTCTTT
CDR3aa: CASSQSMGRVTEAFF

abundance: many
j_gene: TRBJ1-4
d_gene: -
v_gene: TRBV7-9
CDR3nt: TGTGCCAGCAGCTTGGGGCCCCGTCCTAATGAAAAACTGTTTTTT
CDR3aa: CASSLGPRPNEKLFF

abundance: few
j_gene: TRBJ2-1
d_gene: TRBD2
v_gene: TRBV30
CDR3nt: TGTGCCTGGAGTGTAGGACTAGCGGATGAGCAGTTCTTC
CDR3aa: CAWSVGLADEQFF

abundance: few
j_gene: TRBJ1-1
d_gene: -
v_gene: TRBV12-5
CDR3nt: TGTGCTAGTGGTCTGGCCTACTCCGGGTTTGACACTGAAGCTTTCTTT
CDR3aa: CASGLAYSGFDTEAFF

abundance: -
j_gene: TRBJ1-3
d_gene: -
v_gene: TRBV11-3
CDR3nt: TGTGCCAGCAGCCTAACACTCCAGGTCTCTGGAAACACCATATATTTT
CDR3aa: CASSLTLQVSGNTIYF

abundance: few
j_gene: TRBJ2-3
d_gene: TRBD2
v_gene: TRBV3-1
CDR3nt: TGTGCCAGCAGCCTAAAAGCGGGGGTCGGAGATACGCAGTATTTT
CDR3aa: CASSLKAGVGDTQYF

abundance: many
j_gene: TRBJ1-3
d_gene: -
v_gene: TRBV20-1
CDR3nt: TGCAGTGCTAGTCAACCTGGCGGGAACACCATATATTTT
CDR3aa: CSASQPGGNTIYF

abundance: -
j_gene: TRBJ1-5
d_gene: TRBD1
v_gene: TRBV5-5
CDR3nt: TGTGCCAGCAGTCCGTACAGGGGTGCAGGGCCCCAGCATTTT
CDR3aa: CASSPYRGAGPQHF

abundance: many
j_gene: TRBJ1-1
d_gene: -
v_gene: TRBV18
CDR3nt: TGTGCCAGCTCACCAATGATGGCAGAGATGAACACTGAAGCTTTCTTT
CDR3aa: CASSPMMAEMNTEAFF

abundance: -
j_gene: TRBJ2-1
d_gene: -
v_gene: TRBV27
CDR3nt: TGTGCCAGCAGTTTACAGTATGGCGGACTTTACGTCAATGAGCAGTTCTTC
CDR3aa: CASSLQYGGLYVNEQFF

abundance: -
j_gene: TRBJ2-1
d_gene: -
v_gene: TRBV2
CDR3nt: TGTGCCAGCAGTGGGGACTCACATTACAATGAGCAGTTCTTC
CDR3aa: CASSGDSHYNEQFF

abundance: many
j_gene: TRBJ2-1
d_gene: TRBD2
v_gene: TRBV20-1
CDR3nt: TGCAGTGCAAAGGGACTAGCGGGGGCGTACAATGAGCAGTTCTTC
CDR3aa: CSAKGLAGAYNEQFF

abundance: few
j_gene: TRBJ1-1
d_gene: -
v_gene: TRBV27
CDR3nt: TGTGCCAGTATTAATTTTCGGGGCGCGGGAACTGAAGCTTTCTTT
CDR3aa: CASINFRGAGTEAFF

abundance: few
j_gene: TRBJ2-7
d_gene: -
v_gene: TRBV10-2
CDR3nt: TGCGCCAGCAGTGAGTCCCCCGGGACCGCCTACGAGCAGTACTTC
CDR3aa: CASSESPGTAYEQYF

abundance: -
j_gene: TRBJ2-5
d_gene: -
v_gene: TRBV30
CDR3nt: TGTGCCTGGAGTCAGGGGAGCACAGAGACCCAGTACTTC
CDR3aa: CAWSQGSTETQYF

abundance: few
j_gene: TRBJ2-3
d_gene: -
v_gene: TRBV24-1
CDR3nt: TGTGCCACCAGTGATTTGCCGCGGGAAATAGGCACAGATACGCAGTATTTT
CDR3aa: CATSDLPREIGTDTQYF

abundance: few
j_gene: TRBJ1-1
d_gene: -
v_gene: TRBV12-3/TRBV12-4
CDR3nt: TGTGCCAGCAATCAGATGACCGGGTTGGCTTTCTTT
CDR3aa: CASNQMTGLAFF

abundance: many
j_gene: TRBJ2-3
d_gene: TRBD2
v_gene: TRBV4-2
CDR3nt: TGTGCCAGCAGCCAAGACAAGTCTGGCCTAGCGGAAAGCACAGATACGCAGTATTTT
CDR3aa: CASSQDKSGLAESTDTQYF

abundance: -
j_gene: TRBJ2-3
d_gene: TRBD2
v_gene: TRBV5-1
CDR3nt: TGCGCCAGCAGCATGAGCGGGGGGCGGGGAGATACGCAGTATTTT
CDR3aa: CASSMSGGRGDTQYF

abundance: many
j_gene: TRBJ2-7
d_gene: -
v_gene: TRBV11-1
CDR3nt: TGTGCCAGCAGCTTAAGGGAGGAAGGGAACTACGAGCAGTACTTC
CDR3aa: CASSLREEGNYEQYF

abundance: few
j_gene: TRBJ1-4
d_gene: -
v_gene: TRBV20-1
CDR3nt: TGCAGTGCTAGTCTACCCCAGGCTCAGGGGAATGAAAAACTGTTTTTT
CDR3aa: CSASLPQAQGNEKLFF

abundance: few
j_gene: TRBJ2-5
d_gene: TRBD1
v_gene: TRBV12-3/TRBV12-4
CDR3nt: TGTGCCAGCAGATCTTATGGACAGGGGGTAGAGACCCAGTACTTC
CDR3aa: CASRSYGQGVETQYF

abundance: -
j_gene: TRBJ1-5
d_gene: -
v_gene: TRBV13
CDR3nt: TGTGCCAGCAGCCCTAGGGCCCGTCAGCCCCAGCATTTT
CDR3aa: CASSPRARQPQHF

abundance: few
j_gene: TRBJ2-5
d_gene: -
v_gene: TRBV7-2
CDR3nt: TGTGCCAGCAGCTTAGTAAAGGAGACCCAGTACTTC
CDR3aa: CASSLVKETQYF

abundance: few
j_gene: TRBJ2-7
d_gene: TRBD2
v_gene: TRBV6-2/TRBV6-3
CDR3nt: TGTGCCAGCACCTCTAGCGGGGCTCCCTCCTACGAGCAGTACTTC
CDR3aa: CASTSSGAPSYEQYF

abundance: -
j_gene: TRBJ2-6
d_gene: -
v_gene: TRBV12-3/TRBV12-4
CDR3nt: TGTGCCAGCAGTTTGAGTTCTCTCGCGGCCTCTGGGGCCAACGTCCTGACTTTC
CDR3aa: CASSLSSLAASGANVLTF

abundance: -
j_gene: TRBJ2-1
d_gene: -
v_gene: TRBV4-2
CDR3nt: TGTGCCAGCAGCCAAGTGCGAGACTCCTACAATGAGCAGTTCTTC
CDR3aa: CASSQVRDSYNEQFF

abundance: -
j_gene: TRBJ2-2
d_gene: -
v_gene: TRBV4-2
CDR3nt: TGTGCCAGCAGCCAGTTGCGGGCGGGGACGAACACCGGGGAGCTGTTTTTT
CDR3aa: CASSQLRAGTNTGELFF

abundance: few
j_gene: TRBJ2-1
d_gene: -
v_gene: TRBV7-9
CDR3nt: TGTGCCAGCAGCCAGGACACAAGCCGGGCCCGAGTCAGTGAGCAGTTCTTC
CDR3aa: CASSQDTSRARVSEQFF

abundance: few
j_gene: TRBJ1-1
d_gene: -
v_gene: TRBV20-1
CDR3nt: TGCAGTGCTTCAGGGGTGGGCACTGAAGCTTTCTTT
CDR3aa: CSASGVGTEAFF

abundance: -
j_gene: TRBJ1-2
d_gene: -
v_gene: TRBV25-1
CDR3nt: TGTGCCAGCAGTGAAGGACAGAAAATCTATGGCTACACCTTC
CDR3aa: CASSEGQKIYGYTF

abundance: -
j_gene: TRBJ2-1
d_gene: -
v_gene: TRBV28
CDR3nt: TGTGCCAGCAGTTTAAACAGGATGAAGGGCAACAATGAGCAGTTCTTC
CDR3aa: CASSLNRMKGNNEQFF

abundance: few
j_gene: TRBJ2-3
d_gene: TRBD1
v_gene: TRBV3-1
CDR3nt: TGTGCCAGCAGTCGAGCGGGACAGGGTCAGTCAGATACGCAGTATTTT
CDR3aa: CASSRAGQGQSDTQYF

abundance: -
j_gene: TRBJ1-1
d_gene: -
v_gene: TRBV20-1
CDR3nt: TGCAGTGTTACCCCCACAGCGAGCACTGAAGCTTTCTTT
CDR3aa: CSVTPTASTEAFF

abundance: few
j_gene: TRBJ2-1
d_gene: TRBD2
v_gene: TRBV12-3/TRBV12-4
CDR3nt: TGTGCCAGCAGTCCGACTAGCACCCTTTACAATGAGCAGTTCTTC
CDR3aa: CASSPTSTLYNEQFF

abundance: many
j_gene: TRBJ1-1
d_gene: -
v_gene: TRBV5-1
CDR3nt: TGCGCCAGCAGCTTGGATCCAGGCTACCCTGAAGCTTTCTTT
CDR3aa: CASSLDPGYPEAFF

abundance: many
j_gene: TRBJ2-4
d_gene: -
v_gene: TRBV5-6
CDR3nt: TGTGCCAGCAGCTTGTCGGGTCAGGGCAGGAACATTCAGTACTTC
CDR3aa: CASSLSGQGRNIQYF

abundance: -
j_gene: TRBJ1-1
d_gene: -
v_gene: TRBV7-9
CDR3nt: TGTGCCAGCAGCTTAGTCGACTACAAAAAGGCGAGAGGTTACACTGAAGCTTTCTTT
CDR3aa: CASSLVDYKKARGYTEAFF

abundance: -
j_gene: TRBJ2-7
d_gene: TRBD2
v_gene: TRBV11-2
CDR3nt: TGTGCCAGCAGCCCCGGACTAGCGGTCTCCTACGAGCAGTACTTC
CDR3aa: CASSPGLAVSYEQYF

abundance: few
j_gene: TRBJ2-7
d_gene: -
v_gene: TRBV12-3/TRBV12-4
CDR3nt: TGTGCCAGCAGTACGACAGGGGAGGGCGAGCAGTACTTC
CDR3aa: CASSTTGEGEQYF

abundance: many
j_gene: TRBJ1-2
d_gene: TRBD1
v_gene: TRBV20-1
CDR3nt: TGCAGTGCTAGAGACACGGGACAGGGCAGTGGCTACACCTTC
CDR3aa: CSARDTGQGSGYTF

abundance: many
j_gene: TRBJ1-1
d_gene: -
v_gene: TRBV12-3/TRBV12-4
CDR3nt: TGTGCCAGCAGTTTTTCGGTGAACACTGAAGCTTTCTTT
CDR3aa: CASSFSVNTEAFF

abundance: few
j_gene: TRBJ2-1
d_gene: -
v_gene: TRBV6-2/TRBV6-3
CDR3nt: TGTGCCAGCAGCCTTAGCGGCATGAGAGTGCAGTTCTTC
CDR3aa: CASSLSGMRVQFF

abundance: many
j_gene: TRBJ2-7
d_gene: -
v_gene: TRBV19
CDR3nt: TGTGCCAGTAGTATAGCAGGGACCAACGCCTACGAGCAGTACTTC
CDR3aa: CASSIAGTNAYEQYF

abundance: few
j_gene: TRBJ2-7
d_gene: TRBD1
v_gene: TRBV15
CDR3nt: TGTGCCACCAGCAGTGCGACAGGGCCCTACGAGCAGTACTTC
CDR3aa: CATSSATGPYEQYF

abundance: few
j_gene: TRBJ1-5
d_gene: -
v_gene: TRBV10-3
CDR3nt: TGTGCCATCAGTGAGTCAATCCCCAATCAGCCCCAGCATTTT
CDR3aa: CAISESIPNQPQHF

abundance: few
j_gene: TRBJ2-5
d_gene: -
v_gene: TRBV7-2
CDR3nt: TGTGCCAGCAGCTCCCGCGGTGAGGCCCCCGGGCCCCAGTACTTC
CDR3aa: CASSSRGEAPGPQYF

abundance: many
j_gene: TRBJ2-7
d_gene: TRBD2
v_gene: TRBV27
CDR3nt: TGTGCCAGCGGGCGGGGGGCAAGAGCGGGAGCCCGGGAGCAGTACTTC
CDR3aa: CASGRGARAGAREQYF

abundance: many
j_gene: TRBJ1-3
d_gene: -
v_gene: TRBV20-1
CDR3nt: TGCAGTGCTAGAGGGGACGTGCCCTCTGGAAACACCATATATTTT
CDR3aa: CSARGDVPSGNTIYF

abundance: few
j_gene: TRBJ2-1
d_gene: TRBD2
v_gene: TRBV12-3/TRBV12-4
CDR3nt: TGTGCCAGCAGCCAGGGGAGGGGACTAGCGGGATGGGATGAGCAGTTCTTC
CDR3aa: CASSQGRGLAGWDEQFF

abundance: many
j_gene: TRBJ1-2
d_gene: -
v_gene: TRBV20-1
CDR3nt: TGCAGTGCTCGTCAAGGGAGTAATGGCTACACCTTC
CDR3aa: CSARQGSNGYTF

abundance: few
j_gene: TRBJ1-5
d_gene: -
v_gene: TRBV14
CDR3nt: TGTGCCTGCCCCGAGGGGAAAGTCAATCAGCCCCAGCATTTT
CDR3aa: CACPEGKVNQPQHF

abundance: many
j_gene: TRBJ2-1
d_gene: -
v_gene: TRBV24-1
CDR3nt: TGTGCCACCAGTGCTGGAGCAGGGGACTACAATGAGCAGTTCTTC
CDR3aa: CATSAGAGDYNEQFF